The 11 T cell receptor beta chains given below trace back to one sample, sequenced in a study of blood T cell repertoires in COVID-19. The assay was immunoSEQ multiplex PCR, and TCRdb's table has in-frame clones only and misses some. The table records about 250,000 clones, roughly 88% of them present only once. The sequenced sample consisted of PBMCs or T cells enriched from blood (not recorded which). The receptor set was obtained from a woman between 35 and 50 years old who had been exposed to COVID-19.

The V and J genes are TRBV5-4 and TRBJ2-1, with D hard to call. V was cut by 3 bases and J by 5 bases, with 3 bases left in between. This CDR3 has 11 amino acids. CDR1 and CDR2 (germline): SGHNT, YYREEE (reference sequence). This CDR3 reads CASSSNNEQFF. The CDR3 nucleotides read TGTGCCAGCAGCTCTAACAATGAGCAGTTCTTC.

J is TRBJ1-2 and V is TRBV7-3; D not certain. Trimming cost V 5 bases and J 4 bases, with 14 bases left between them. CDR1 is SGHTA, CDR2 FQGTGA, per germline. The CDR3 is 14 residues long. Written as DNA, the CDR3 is TGTGCCAGCAGCCCCAGTCCAACCGTCTATGGCTACACCTTC. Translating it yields CASSPSPTVYGYTF.

For the CDR3, the DNA is TGTGCCAGCAGCTTAAGCAGGGGCAGTGCCTCTGGAAACACCATATATTTT. Translated, it gives CASSLSRGSASGNTIYF. The V and J genes are TRBV7-3 and TRBJ1-3, with a weak D call TRBD1 (6 bases). V lost 1 base and J lost 0, with 13 bases in between. The CDR3 spans 17 residues. Germline V lookup: CDR1 SGHTA, CDR2 FQGTGA.

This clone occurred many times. CDR3 region: CASSPQGVNEAFF. The CDR3 DNA is TGTGCCAGCAGCCCCCAAGGGGTCAACGAAGCTTTCTTT. V and J are TRBV7-3 and TRBJ1-1, with D perhaps matching TRBD1 (5 bases). Between the trimmed V and J ends, which lost 5 bases and 8 bases, there was a span of 15 bases. Germline V gives CDR1 SGHTA, CDR2 FQGTGA. The CDR3 consists of 13 residues.

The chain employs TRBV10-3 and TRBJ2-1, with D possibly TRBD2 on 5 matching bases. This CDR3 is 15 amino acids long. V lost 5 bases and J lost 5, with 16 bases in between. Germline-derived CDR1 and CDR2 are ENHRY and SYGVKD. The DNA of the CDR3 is TGTGCCATCAGTACGATGGGGAGTCGGGACAATGAGCAGTTCTTC. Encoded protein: CAISTMGSRDNEQFF.

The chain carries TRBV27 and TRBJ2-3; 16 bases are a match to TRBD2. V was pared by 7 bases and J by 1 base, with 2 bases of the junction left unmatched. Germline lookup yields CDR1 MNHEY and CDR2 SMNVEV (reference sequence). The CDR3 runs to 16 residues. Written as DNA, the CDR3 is TGTGCCAGCACCGGGACTAGCGGGAGGGGCACAGATACGCAGTATTTT. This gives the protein CASTGTSGRGTDTQYF.

The CDR3 region is CASSLTAEAFF. The CDR3 DNA follows: TGTGCCAGCAGTTTAACTGCGGAAGCTTTCTTT. The V and J genes are TRBV28 and TRBJ1-1; D call uncertain. V was clipped by 2 bases and J by 8 bases, with 6 bases between them. CDR3 length equals 11 residues. The V gene's germline CDR1 is MDHEN and CDR2 SYDVKM.

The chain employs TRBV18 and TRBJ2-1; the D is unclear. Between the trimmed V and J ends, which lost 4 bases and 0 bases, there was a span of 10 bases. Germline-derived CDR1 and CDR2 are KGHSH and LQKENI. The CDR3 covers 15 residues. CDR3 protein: CASSRASSSYNEQFF. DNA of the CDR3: TGTGCCAGCTCACGTGCGTCGAGCTCCTACAATGAGCAGTTCTTC.

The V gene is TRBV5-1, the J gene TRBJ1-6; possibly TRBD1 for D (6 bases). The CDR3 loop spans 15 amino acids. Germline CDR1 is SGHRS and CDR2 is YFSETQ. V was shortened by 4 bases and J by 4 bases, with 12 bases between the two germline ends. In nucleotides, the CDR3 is TGCGCCAGCAGCACATCGACAGGTTATAATTCACCCCTCCACTTT. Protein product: CASSTSTGYNSPLHF.

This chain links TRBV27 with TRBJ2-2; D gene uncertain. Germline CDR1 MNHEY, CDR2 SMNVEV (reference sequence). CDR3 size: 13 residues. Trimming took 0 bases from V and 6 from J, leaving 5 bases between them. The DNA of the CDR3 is TGTGCCAGCAGTTTATCGGCCCCCGGGGAGCTGTTTTTT. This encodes CASSLSAPGELFF.

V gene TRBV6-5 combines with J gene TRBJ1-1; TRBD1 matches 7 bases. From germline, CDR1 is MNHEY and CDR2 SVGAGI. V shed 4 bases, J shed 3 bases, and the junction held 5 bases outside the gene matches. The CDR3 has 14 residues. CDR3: CASSSTTGDTEAFF. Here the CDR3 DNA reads TGTGCCAGCAGTTCCACAACAGGGGACACTGAAGCTTTCTTT.